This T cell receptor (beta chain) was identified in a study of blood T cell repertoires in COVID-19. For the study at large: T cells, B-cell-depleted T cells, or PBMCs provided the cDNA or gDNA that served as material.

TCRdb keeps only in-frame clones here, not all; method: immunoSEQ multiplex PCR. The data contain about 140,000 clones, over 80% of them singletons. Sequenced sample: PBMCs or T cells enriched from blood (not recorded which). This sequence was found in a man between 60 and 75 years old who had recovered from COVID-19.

The CDR3 protein is CASSQAGRSTGELFF. CDR3 bases: TGTGCCAGCAGCCAAGCGGGGAGGAGTACCGGGGAGCTGTTTTTT. The chain has TRBV14 and TRBJ2-2; tentatively, D is TRBD2 (6 bases). CDR3 length: 15 residues. V was pared by 1 base and J by 5 bases, with 11 bases between. Per the germline V gene, CDR1 is SGHDN and CDR2 is FVKESK.